This is a list of T cell receptor beta chains from one sample in a study of T-cell reconstitution after alpha-beta-depleted transplantation in children. Via MiXCR, TCRdb re-called the PCR reads, giving one row per CDR3 protein. Among fewer than 130,000 distinct CDR3 sequences listed, 10% were seen once. The sample here was PBMCs from the stem cell graft donor, taken from the stem cell graft. These receptors were collected from a human donor who donated a stem cell graft to a child with acute lymphoblastic leukemia. Each CDR3 is given with its conserved first and last residue. Fields, in order: clone size, V gene, CDR3 length, D gene, J gene, CDR3 DNA, CDR3 protein. D genes are given only for firm matches. The size field reads once, few, many, or a class for an expanded clone.

clone size: many
V gene: TRBV12-3/TRBV12-4
CDR3 length: 13
D gene: .
J gene: TRBJ1-6
CDR3 DNA: TGTGCCAGCAGTCCAGACAGGAATTCACCCCTCCACTTT
CDR3 protein: CASSPDRNSPLHF

clone size: many
V gene: TRBV4-1
CDR3 length: 18
D gene: TRBD2
J gene: TRBJ2-1
CDR3 DNA: TGCGCCAGCAGCCAAGAGACCGGGACTAGCGGAGTCTACAATGAGCAGTTCTTC
CDR3 protein: CASSQETGTSGVYNEQFF

clone size: many
V gene: TRBV20-1
CDR3 length: 10
D gene: .
J gene: TRBJ2-1
CDR3 DNA: TGCAGTCAAGGCGCCAATGAGCAGTTCTTC
CDR3 protein: CSQGANEQFF

clone size: many
V gene: TRBV20-1
CDR3 length: 15
D gene: TRBD1
J gene: TRBJ1-5
CDR3 DNA: TGCAGTGCTAGAGCCGGGACAGGGGGTAATCAGCCCCAGCATTTT
CDR3 protein: CSARAGTGGNQPQHF

clone size: many
V gene: TRBV7-9
CDR3 length: 16
D gene: TRBD1
J gene: TRBJ2-4
CDR3 DNA: TGTGCCAGCAGCTACGGGACAGGGGGGGGACTAAACATTCAGTACTTC
CDR3 protein: CASSYGTGGGLNIQYF

clone size: many
V gene: TRBV5-1
CDR3 length: 14
D gene: .
J gene: TRBJ2-5
CDR3 DNA: TGCGCCAGCAGCTCCGGGGCATACCAAGAGACCCAGTACTTC
CDR3 protein: CASSSGAYQETQYF

clone size: many
V gene: TRBV18
CDR3 length: 14
D gene: TRBD1
J gene: TRBJ1-1
CDR3 DNA: TGTGCCAGCTCACCGTCCCGGGACAGCCCTCGGGCTTTCTTT
CDR3 protein: CASSPSRDSPRAFF

clone size: many
V gene: TRBV20-1
CDR3 length: 15
D gene: TRBD1
J gene: TRBJ1-1
CDR3 DNA: TGCAGTGCTTACGGACAGGGGGCTCGAAGCACTGAAGCTTTCTTT
CDR3 protein: CSAYGQGARSTEAFF

clone size: many
V gene: TRBV12-3/TRBV12-4
CDR3 length: 14
D gene: .
J gene: TRBJ1-5
CDR3 DNA: TGTGCCAGCAGTTTAGTATATAGCAATCAGCCCCAGCATTTT
CDR3 protein: CASSLVYSNQPQHF

clone size: many
V gene: TRBV2
CDR3 length: 11
D gene: TRBD1
J gene: TRBJ1-4
CDR3 DNA: TGTGCCAGCAGCGATTTGGACAGGTGGTTTTTT
CDR3 protein: CASSDLDRWFF

clone size: many
V gene: TRBV20-1
CDR3 length: 17
D gene: TRBD2
J gene: TRBJ2-3
CDR3 DNA: TGCAGTGCGTCCTCCGATATACTAGCGGGAGACTCAGATACGCAGTATTTT
CDR3 protein: CSASSDILAGDSDTQYF